The 17 T cell receptor beta chains listed next were all sequenced from one sample in a study of response to subunit inactivated influenza vaccine. Each CDR3 protein gets one entry after TCRdb re-called the RT-PCR reads with MiXCR. The data hold roughly 710,000 distinct CDR3 sequences, with 13% to 15% observed a single time. Source: PBMCs from blood, taken less than 15 days before vaccination. The receptors stem from a man between 50 and 59 years old who received an inactivated influenza vaccine.

In this sample, this clonotype turned up a few times. The chain recombines TRBV9 with TRBJ2-1, with D possibly matching TRBD2 (6 bases). The CDR3 totals 15 residues. The V end was cut by 3 bases, the J end by 6 bases, with 16 bases between. The germline V gene has CDR1 SGDLS and CDR2 YYNGEE. The CDR3 is CASSEGLASINEQFF. Here the CDR3 DNA reads TGTGCCAGCAGCGAGGGACTGGCCTCCATCAATGAGCAGTTCTTC.

The rearrangement joins TRBV5-1 to TRBJ2-7; 8 bases are shared with TRBD2. CDR1 SGHRS and CDR2 YFSETQ come from the germline V gene. This CDR3 comprises 14 residues. J lost 2 bases, V lost 3 bases, and 4 bases had no gene match. The CDR3 loop is CASSSAGGTYEQYF. Written as DNA, the CDR3 is TGCGCCAGCAGCTCCGCGGGGGGAACCTACGAGCAGTACTTC. Full variable domain (missing parts from reference TRBV5-1 and TRBJ2-7): KAGVTQTPRYLIKTRGQQVTLSCSPISGHRSVSWYQQTPGQGLQFLFEYFSETQRNKGNFPGRFSGRQFSNSRSEMNVSTLELGDSALYLCASSSAGGTYEQYFGPGTRLTVT.

V usage is TRBV11-2 and J usage is TRBJ2-4; 14 bases are shared with TRBD2. The CDR3 is 17 residues long. After removal of 3 bases from V and 6 bases from J, the junction contained 7 bases not matched to a gene. Germline V gene data show CDR1 as SGHAT and CDR2 as FQNNGV. CDR3 nucleotide sequence: TGTGCCAGCAGCTTTGGACTAGCGGGAGGCTCCGGAAACATTCAGTACTTC. The encoded protein is CASSFGLAGGSGNIQYF.

The chain joins TRBV4-2 to TRBJ2-1, with D perhaps TRBD1 (5 bases). This CDR3 is built from 15 residues. Germline lookup yields CDR1 LGHNA and CDR2 YNFKEQ. With 0 bases removed from V and 2 bases from J, the gap between germline ends came to 8 bases. CDR3 nucleotides: TGTGCCAGCAGCCAAGATCCAGGGACCTACAATGAGCAGTTCTTC. It translates to CASSQDPGTYNEQFF.

This clonotype was recorded many times. This chain links TRBV7-2 with TRBJ2-2; 9 nucleotides agree with TRBD1. This CDR3 has 15 amino acids. Germline assignment: CDR1 SGHTA and CDR2 FQGNSA. The V and J ends lost 4 bases and 7 bases, in that order; junction bases with no gene match: 7. The CDR3 DNA sequence: TGTGCCAGCAGCTCGGGACAGGGAGGCGTCGGGGAGCTGTTTTTT. Its translation is CASSSGQGGVGELFF. Looking up the rest from reference TRBV7-2 and TRBJ2-2 gives the full variable domain: GAGVSQSPSNKVTEKGKDVELRCDPISGHTALYWYRQSLGQGLEFLIYFQGNSAPDKSGLPSDRFSAERTGGSVSTLTIQRTQQEDSAVYLCASSSGQGGVGELFFGEGSRLTVL.

Ten or more counts support this clonotype. The chain employs TRBV4-3 and TRBJ2-1, with 9 bases fitting TRBD2. V trimming: 1 base; J trimming: 3 bases; junction bases outside the gene matches: 1. The CDR3 spans 15 residues. CDR1 and CDR2 from the germline V gene are LGHNA and YSLEER. The CDR3 loop is CASSQGSGGYNEQFF. The DNA of the CDR3 is TGCGCCAGCAGCCAAGGTAGCGGGGGCTACAATGAGCAGTTCTTC.

This clonotype has a handful of counts. The chain's CDR3 is CASSRWTGPSMNTEAFF. DNA of the CDR3: TGTGCCAGCAGCCGGTGGACAGGGCCTTCCATGAACACTGAAGCTTTCTTT. The chain recombines TRBV4-2 with TRBJ1-1, with TRBD1 matching over 8 bases. CDR1 is LGHNA and CDR2 is YNFKEQ in the germline V gene. The V gene end was trimmed by 4 bases and the J gene end by 0 bases; junction bases not matched to a gene: 10. This CDR3 is 17 amino acids long.

This chain joins TRBV20-1 and TRBJ1-5; D might be TRBD1 (6 bases). This CDR3 contains 12 residues. Trimming removed 7 bases from V and 5 bases from J, with 12 bases in between. Germline loops: CDR1 DFQATT, CDR2 SNEGSKA (reference sequence). Written as DNA, the CDR3 is TGCAGTGGAGGTGAGGGGGATCAGCCCCAGCATTTT. This sequence encodes CSGGEGDQPQHF.

The chain links TRBV7-9 to TRBJ1-1, with 10 positions matching TRBD1. Germline V gene data show CDR1 as SEHNR and CDR2 as FQNEAQ (reference sequence). Unmatched junction bases numbered 9, after V lost 5 bases and J lost 3 bases. The CDR3 runs 16 residues. The CDR3 is CASSPRQGAKDTEAFF. CDR3 in DNA: TGTGCCAGCAGCCCGAGACAGGGGGCGAAGGACACTGAAGCTTTCTTT.

The rearrangement uses TRBV20-1 and TRBJ1-1; 8 nucleotides line up with TRBD1. Per the germline V gene, CDR1 is DFQATT and CDR2 is SNEGSKA (reference sequence). V trimming: 6 bases; J trimming: 1 base; junction bases outside the gene matches: 10. This CDR3 is 15 amino acids long. CDR3 DNA: TGCAGTGCCGTTGACAGGGGTATACGGAACACTGAAGCTTTCTTT. It encodes CSAVDRGIRNTEAFF.

A few counts support this clonotype. V usage is TRBV9 and J usage is TRBJ2-5; 10 bases agree with TRBD2. The CDR3 contains 15 residues. The V and J ends lost 3 bases and 3 bases, in that order; junction bases with no gene match: 5. The V gene's germline CDR1 is SGDLS and CDR2 YYNGEE. In DNA form, the CDR3 reads TGTGCCAGCAGCGCCGGACTAGCGGCCAAAGAGACCCAGTACTTC. Its translation is CASSAGLAAKETQYF.

This clonotype was seen only a few times. The genes are TRBV10-3 and TRBJ2-1; 8 nucleotides align to TRBD2. This CDR3 spans 14 amino acids. The germline V gene encodes CDR1 ENHRY and CDR2 SYGVKD. V was clipped by 5 bases and J by 8 bases; unmatched bases: 8. The CDR3 nucleotides are TGTGCCATCAGTCCGGGACTAGTGCTAGATGAGCAGTTCTTC. This translates into CAISPGLVLDEQFF.

This clonotype was seen at least ten times. This chain connects TRBV12-3 or TRBV12-4 to TRBJ1-3; a possible D gene is TRBD1 (5 bases). The CDR3 is 15 residues long. V shed 3 bases and J shed 2 bases, with 11 bases lying between them. CDR3 sequence reads: CASSLGGLTGNTIYF. Written as DNA, the CDR3 is TGTGCCAGCAGTTTGGGGGGACTTACTGGAAACACCATATATTTT.

This clonotype was seen more than once but under ten times. The gene calls are TRBV9 and TRBJ2-5; TRBD1 aligns across 7 bases. Germline V lookup: CDR1 SGDLS, CDR2 YYNGEE. This CDR3 is 14 amino acids long. V trimming: 2 bases; J trimming: 7 bases; junction bases outside the gene matches: 8. The CDR3 DNA reads TGTGCCAGCAGCGTCGGGACAGCCTGGGGGACCCAGTACTTC. This encodes CASSVGTAWGTQYF.

A few counts support this clonotype. V usage is TRBV29-1 and J usage is TRBJ2-5, with 12 nucleotides matching TRBD2. The ends lost 7 bases at V and 5 bases at J; junction bases unmatched: 14. This CDR3 spans 16 amino acids. Germline values: CDR1 SQVTM, CDR2 ANQGSEA. The CDR3 loop is CSADSSGRGAWETQYF. The CDR3 bases are TGCAGCGCTGATTCTAGCGGGAGGGGGGCTTGGGAGACCCAGTACTTC.

This chain joins TRBV7-2 and TRBJ2-3, with D hard to call. Germline CDR1 SGHTA, CDR2 FQGNSA. The CDR3 length is 13 residues. V was shortened by 7 bases and J by 6 bases, with 14 bases between the two germline ends. The CDR3 DNA is TGTGCCAGCACCTGGGGTCCGCATGATACGCAGTATTTT. It encodes CASTWGPHDTQYF.

The chain carries TRBV20-1 and TRBJ1-5; D ambiguous. CDR1 DFQATT and CDR2 SNEGSKA come from the germline V gene (reference sequence). V was clipped by 2 bases and J by 3 bases, with 11 bases between them. The CDR3 spans 14 residues. The CDR3 sequence: CSARPGRVNQPQHF. The CDR3 nucleotides are TGCAGTGCTAGACCCGGGAGGGTCAATCAGCCCCAGCATTTT.